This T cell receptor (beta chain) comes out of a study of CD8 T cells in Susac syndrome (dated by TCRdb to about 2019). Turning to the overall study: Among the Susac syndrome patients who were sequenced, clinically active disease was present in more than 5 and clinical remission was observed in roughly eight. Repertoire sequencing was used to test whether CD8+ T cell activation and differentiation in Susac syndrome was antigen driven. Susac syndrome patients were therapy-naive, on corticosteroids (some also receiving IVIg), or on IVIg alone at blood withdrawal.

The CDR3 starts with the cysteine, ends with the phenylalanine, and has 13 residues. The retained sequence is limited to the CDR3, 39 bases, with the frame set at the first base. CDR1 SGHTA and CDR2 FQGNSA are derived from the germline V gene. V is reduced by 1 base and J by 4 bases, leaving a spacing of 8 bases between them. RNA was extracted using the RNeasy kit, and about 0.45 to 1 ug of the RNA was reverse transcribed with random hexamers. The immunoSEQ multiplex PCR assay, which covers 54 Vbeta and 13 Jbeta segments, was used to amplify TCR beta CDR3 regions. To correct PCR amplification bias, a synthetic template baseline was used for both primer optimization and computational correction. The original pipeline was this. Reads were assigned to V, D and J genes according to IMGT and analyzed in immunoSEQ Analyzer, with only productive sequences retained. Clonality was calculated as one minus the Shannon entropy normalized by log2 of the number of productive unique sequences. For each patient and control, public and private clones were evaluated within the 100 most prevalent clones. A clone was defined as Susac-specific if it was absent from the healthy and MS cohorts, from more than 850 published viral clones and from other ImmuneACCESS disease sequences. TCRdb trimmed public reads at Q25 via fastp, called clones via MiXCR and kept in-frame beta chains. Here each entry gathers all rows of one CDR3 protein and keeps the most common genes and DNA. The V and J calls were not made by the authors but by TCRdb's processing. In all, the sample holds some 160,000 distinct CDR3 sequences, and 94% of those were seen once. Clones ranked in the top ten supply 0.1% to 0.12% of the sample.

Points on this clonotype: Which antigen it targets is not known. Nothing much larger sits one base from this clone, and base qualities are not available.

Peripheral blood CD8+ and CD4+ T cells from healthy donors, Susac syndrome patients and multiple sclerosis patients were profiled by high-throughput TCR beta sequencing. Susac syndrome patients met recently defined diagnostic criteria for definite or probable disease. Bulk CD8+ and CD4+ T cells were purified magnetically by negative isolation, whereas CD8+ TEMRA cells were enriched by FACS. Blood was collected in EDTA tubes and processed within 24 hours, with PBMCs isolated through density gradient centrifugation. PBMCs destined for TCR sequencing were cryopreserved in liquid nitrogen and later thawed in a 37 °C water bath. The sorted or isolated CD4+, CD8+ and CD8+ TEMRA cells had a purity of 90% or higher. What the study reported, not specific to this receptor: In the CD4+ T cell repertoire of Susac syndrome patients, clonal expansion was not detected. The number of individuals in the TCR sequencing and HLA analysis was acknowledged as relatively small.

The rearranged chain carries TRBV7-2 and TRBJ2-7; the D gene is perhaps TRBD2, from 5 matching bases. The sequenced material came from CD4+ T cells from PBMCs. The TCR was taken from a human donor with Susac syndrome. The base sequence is TGTGCCAGCAGCTTAGAGCGGTTTTACGAGCAGTACTTC. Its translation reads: CASSLERFYEQYF. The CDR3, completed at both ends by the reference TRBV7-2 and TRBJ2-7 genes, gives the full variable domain GAGVSQSPSNKVTEKGKDVELRCDPISGHTALYWYRQSLGQGLEFLIYFQGNSAPDKSGLPSDRFSAERTGGSVSTLTIQRTQQEDSAVYLCASSLERFYEQYFGPGTRLTVT.